Following are 10 T cell receptor beta chains from one sample sequenced in a study of vaccination and CD4 T cells after COVID-19. Antigen specificity for these receptors is unknown. The treatment was: roughly 11-day PBMC culture with coronavirus spike peptide pools or control peptides (ViraFEST assay). At the Johns Hopkins FTIC core, DNA taken from cultured CD4+ T cells was sequenced by way of the Oncomine TCR Beta short-read assay. TCRdb independently ran MiXCR on the PCR reads; one entry per CDR3 protein. This table holds around 5,200 distinct CDR3 sequences, about 32% found once. Sequenced here: CD4+ T cells from blood, cultured in vitro, sampled after SARS-CoV-2 vaccination. The receptor source for this set is a human donor who had recovered from COVID-19.

In its sample, this clonotype ranks as medium-sized. The chain combines TRBV4-2 with TRBJ2-7; D is unresolved. CDR3 length equals 16 residues. V lost 4 bases and J 1 base, leaving 17 bases between the germline ends. CDR1 LGHNA and CDR2 YNFKEQ come from the germline V gene. The CDR3 here is CASSPPDPEGSYEQYF. CDR3 nucleotide sequence: TGTGCCAGCAGCCCCCCGGACCCCGAAGGGTCCTACGAGCAGTACTTC.

By sample fraction, this clonotype is medium-sized (0.01 to 0.1%). The J gene is TRBJ2-3, the V gene TRBV15; no clear D gene. Between the trimmed V and J ends, which lost 0 bases and 9 bases, there was a span of 7 bases. The germline V gene has CDR1 LNHNV and CDR2 YYDKDF (reference sequence). The length of the CDR3 is 12 residues. DNA for the CDR3: TGTGCCACCAGCAGAGACTCTGGGACGCAGTATTTT. Protein: CATSRDSGTQYF.

This clonotype is labeled medium-sized (0.01 to 0.1%). The chain recombines TRBV20-1 with TRBJ1-2; TRBD1 is a possible D gene (6 bases). The V and J ends lost 6 bases and 8 bases respectively, with 16 bases between them. Germline V gene sequence: CDR1 DFQATT, CDR2 SNEGSKA (reference sequence). This CDR3 is 12 amino acids long. The CDR3 nucleotides read TGCAGTGCGGCTACAGGGTCAGGGGGCTACACCTTC. Protein sequence: CSAATGSGGYTF.

The chain joins TRBV24-1 to TRBJ2-1; 10 positions match TRBD1. V was clipped by 1 base and J by 7 bases; unmatched bases: 6. Per the germline V gene, CDR1 is KGHDR and CDR2 is SFDVKD. The CDR3 loop spans 16 amino acids. The CDR3, as DNA: TGTGCCACCAGTGATTTCCCGGGACAGGGGTCTAATGAGCAGTTCTTC. Amino acid sequence: CATSDFPGQGSNEQFF.

This clonotype was seen a few times. CDR3 amino acids: CSARGQFTYSNQPQHF. The CDR3 nucleotides are TGCAGTGCTAGAGGACAGTTTACATATAGCAATCAGCCCCAGCATTTT. The V and J genes are TRBV20-1 and TRBJ1-5; TRBD1 might be the D (5 bases). The CDR3 totals 16 residues. Germline CDR1 is DFQATT and CDR2 is SNEGSKA (reference sequence). V was shortened by 1 base and J by 0 bases, with 13 bases between the two germline ends.

The chain couples TRBV5-5 to TRBJ1-2; 7 positions agree with TRBD1. Trimming removed 5 bases from V and 2 bases from J; junction bases left unmatched: 6. The CDR3 has 14 amino acids. Germline V gene sequence: CDR1 SGHKS, CDR2 YYEKEE (reference sequence). Here the CDR3 reads CASREGQPNYGYTF. The CDR3 DNA is TGTGCCAGCAGAGAGGGACAGCCAAACTATGGCTACACCTTC. Full variable domain (outside the CDR3, taken from reference TRBV5-5 and TRBJ1-2): DAGVTQSPTHLIKTRGQQVTLRCSPISGHKSVSWYQQVLGQGPQFIFQYYEKEERGRGNFPDRFSARQFPNYSSELNVNALLLGDSALYLCASREGQPNYGYTFGSGTRLTVV.

This clonotype was picked up a small number of times. The J gene is TRBJ2-7, the V gene TRBV20-1; D is ambiguous. The germline V gene has CDR1 DFQATT and CDR2 SNEGSKA (reference sequence). CDR3 length equals 14 residues. V shed 0 bases and J shed 3 bases, with 12 bases lying between them. The CDR3 bases are TGCAGTGCTAGAGATCATCACAGTGACTACGAGCAGTACTTC. Amino acid sequence: CSARDHHSDYEQYF.

This clonotype was found a few times. This chain joins TRBV6-1 and TRBJ2-7, with 7 bases matching TRBD2. The CDR3 has 15 residues. The V gene's germline CDR1 is MNHNS and CDR2 SASEGT. The trim removed 5 bases at V and 4 bases at J, leaving 11 bases unmatched. The CDR3 region is CASSTHGDYRYEQYF. The CDR3 DNA reads as TGTGCCAGCAGTACCCACGGGGACTACCGGTACGAGCAGTACTTC.

This clonotype was detected a few times. The CDR3 sequence: CSANGRLAAYSTDTQYF. The CDR3 region has the DNA TGCAGTGCTAACGGGAGACTAGCGGCATACAGCACAGATACGCAGTATTTT. The chain is built from TRBV20-1 and TRBJ2-3; 9 nucleotides agree with TRBD2. In germline, CDR1 is DFQATT, CDR2 SNEGSKA (reference sequence). Trimming cost V 4 bases and J 0 bases; bases outside gene matches: 11. This CDR3 has 17 amino acids.

The rearrangement uses TRBV7-2 and TRBJ2-5, with D unresolved. The germline CDR1 and CDR2 sequences are SGHTA and FQGNSA. V dropped 2 bases and J dropped 5 bases, with 18 bases sitting between them. This CDR3 is 16 amino acids long. This CDR3 is CASSLRNSQWTETQYF. The CDR3 coding sequence is TGTGCCAGCAGCTTACGCAACAGCCAATGGACCGAGACCCAGTACTTC.